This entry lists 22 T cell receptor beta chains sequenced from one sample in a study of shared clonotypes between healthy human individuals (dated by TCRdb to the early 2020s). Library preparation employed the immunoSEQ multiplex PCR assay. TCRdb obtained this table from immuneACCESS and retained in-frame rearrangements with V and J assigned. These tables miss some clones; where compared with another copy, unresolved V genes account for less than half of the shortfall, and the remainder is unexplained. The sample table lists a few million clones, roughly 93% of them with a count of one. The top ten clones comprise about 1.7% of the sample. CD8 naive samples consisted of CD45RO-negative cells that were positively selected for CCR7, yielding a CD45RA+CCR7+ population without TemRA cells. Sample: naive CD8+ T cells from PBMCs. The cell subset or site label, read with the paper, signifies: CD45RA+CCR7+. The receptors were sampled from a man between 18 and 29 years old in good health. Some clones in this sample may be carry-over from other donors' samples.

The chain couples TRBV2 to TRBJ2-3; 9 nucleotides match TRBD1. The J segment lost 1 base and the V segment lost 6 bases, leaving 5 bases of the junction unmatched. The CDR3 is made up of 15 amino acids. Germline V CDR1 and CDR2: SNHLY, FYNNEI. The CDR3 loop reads CASSYRGLGTDTQYF. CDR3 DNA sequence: TGTGCCAGCAGCTACAGGGGGCTCGGCACAGATACGCAGTATTTT. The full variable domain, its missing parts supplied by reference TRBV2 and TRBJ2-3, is EPEVTQTPSHQVTQMGQEVILRCVPISNHLYFYWYRQILGQKVEFLVSFYNNEISEKSEIFDDQFSVERPDGSNFTLKIRSTKLEDSAMYFCASSYRGLGTDTQYFGPGTRLTVL.

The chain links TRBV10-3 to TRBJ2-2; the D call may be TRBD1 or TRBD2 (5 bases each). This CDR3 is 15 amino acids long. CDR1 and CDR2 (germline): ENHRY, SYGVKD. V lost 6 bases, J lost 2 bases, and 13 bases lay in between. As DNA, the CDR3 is TGTGCCATCAGACGGGACGGGCGTAACACCGGGGAGCTGTTTTTT. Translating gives CAIRRDGRNTGELFF.

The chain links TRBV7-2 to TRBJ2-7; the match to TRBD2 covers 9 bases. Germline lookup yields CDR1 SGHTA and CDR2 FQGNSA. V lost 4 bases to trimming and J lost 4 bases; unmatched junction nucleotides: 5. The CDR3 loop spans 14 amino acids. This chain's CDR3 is CASSWGLADYEQYF. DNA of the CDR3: TGTGCCAGCAGCTGGGGACTAGCAGATTACGAGCAGTACTTC.

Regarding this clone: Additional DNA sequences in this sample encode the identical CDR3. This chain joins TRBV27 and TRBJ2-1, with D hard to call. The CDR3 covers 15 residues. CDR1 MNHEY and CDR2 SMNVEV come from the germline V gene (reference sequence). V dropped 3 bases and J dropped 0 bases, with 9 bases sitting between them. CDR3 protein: CASSLSTSSYNEQFF. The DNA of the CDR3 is TGTGCCAGCAGTTTGAGCACCAGCTCCTACAATGAGCAGTTCTTC.

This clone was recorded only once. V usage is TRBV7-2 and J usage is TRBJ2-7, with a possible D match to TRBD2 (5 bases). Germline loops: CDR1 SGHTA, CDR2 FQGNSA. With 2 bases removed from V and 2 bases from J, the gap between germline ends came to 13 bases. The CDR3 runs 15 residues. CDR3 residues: CASSLSSGIAYEQYF. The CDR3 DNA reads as TGTGCCAGCAGCTTAAGTTCCGGGATAGCCTACGAGCAGTACTTC.

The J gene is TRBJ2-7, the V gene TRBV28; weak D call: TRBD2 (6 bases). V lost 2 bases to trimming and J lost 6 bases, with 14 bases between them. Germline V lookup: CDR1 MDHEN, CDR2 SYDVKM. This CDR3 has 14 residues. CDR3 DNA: TGTGCCAGCAGTTTAACATCGGGAGCTGTCGAGCAGTACTTC. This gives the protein CASSLTSGAVEQYF.

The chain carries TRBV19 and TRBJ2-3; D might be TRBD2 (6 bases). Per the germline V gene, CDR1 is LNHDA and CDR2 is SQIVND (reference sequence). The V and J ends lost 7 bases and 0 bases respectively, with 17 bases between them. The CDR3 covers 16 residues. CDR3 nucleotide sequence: TGTGCCAGTATGGGTCGGGTCGGGACTAGCACAGATACGCAGTATTTT. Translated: CASMGRVGTSTDTQYF.

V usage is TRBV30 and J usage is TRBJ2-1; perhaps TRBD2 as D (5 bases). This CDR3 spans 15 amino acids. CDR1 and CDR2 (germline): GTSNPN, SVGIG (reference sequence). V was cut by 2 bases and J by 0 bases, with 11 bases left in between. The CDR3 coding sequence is TGTGCCTGGAGTAAATTCCGGGACTCCTACAATGAGCAGTTCTTC. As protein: CAWSKFRDSYNEQFF.

CDR3 in amino acids: CASSPLTSMNTEAFF. The CDR3, as DNA: TGTGCCAGCAGTCCCCTAACGAGCATGAACACTGAAGCTTTCTTT. This chain links TRBV27 with TRBJ1-1; D not certain. This CDR3 spans 15 amino acids. Trimming pared 5 bases from V and 0 bases from J, leaving 13 bases between. CDR1 MNHEY and CDR2 SMNVEV come from the germline V gene (reference sequence).

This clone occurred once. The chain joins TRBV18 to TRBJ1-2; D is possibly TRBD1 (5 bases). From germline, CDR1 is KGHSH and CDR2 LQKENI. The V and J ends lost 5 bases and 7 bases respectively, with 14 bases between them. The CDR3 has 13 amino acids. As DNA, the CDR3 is TGTGCCAGCTCAGTTTCGGGGGTGGCTGGCTACACCTTC. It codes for CASSVSGVAGYTF. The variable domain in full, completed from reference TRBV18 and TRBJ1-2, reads NAGVMQNPRHLVRRRGQEARLRCSPMKGHSHVYWYRQLPEEGLKFMVYLQKENIIDESGMPKERFSAEFPKEGPSILRIQQVVRGDSAAYFCASSVSGVAGYTFGSGTRLTVV.

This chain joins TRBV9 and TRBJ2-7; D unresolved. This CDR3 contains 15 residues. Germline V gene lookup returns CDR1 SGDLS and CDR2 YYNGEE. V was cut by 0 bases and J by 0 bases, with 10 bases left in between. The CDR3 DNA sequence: TGTGCCAGCAGCGTAGATGCGAGTAGCTCCTACGAGCAGTACTTC. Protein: CASSVDASSSYEQYF.

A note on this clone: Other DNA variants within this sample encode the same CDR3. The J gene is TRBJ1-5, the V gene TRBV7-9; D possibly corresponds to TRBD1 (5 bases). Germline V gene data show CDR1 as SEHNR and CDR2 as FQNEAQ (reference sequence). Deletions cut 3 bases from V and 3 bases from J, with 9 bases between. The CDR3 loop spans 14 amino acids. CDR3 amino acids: CASSLGGINQPQHF. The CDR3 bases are TGTGCCAGCAGCTTGGGGGGTATCAATCAGCCCCAGCATTTT.

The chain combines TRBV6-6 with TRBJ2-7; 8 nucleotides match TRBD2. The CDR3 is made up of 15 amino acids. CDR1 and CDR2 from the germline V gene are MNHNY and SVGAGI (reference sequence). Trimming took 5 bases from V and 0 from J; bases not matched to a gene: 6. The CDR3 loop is CASSPLAVSSYEQYF. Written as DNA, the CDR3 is TGTGCCAGCAGTCCACTAGCGGTGAGCTCCTACGAGCAGTACTTC.

The CDR3 region has the DNA TGTGCCAGCAGTTCCGACAGGCTATTATCCTACGAGCAGTACTTC. Translation: CASSSDRLLSYEQYF. The chain employs TRBV7-2 and TRBJ2-7; TRBD1 is a possible D gene (6 bases). The CDR3 sequence is 15 residues long. From germline, CDR1 is SGHTA and CDR2 FQGNSA. V was clipped by 6 bases and J by 1 base, with 16 bases between them.

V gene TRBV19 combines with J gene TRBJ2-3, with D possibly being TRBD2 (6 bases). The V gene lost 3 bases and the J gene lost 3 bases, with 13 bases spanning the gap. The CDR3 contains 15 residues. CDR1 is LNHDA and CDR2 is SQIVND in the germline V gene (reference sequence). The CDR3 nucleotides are TGTGCCAGTAGTATGGTGGCGGGACTGACAGATACGCAGTATTTT. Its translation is CASSMVAGLTDTQYF. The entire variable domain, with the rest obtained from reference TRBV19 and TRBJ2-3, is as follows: DGGITQSPKYLFRKEGQNVTLSCEQNLNHDAMYWYRQDPGQGLRLIYYSQIVNDFQKGDIAEGYSVSREKKESFPLTVTSAQKNPTAFYLCASSMVAGLTDTQYFGPGTRLTVL.

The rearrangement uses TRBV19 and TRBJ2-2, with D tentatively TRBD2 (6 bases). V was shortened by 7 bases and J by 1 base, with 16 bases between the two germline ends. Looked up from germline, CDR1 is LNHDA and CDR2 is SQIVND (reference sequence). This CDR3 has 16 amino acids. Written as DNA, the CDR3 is TGTGCCAGTACCCAAAAGGCGGGGTTGAACACCGGGGAGCTGTTTTTT. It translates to CASTQKAGLNTGELFF.

The CDR3 DNA is TGTGCCAGCAGTGATGAGGCCCTAATTAGTCAGACAAACTATGGCTACACCTTC. Its translation: CASSDEALISQTNYGYTF. The chain combines TRBV2 with TRBJ1-2; D not resolved. The CDR3 loop spans 18 amino acids. V was shortened by 3 bases and J by 2 bases, with 22 bases between the two germline ends. Germline V gene sequence: CDR1 SNHLY, CDR2 FYNNEI.

As DNA, the CDR3 is TGTGCCAGCAGCTCGACCGAACCACTAGCGGGTTCCCCCTACGAGCAGTACTTC. It yields the protein CASSSTEPLAGSPYEQYF. V is TRBV7-2 and J is TRBJ2-7, with 9 bases that match TRBD2. Trimming at V came to 4 bases and at J to 2 bases, leaving 15 bases not matched to a gene. The germline gives CDR1 SGHTA, CDR2 FQGNSA. The CDR3 has 18 amino acids.

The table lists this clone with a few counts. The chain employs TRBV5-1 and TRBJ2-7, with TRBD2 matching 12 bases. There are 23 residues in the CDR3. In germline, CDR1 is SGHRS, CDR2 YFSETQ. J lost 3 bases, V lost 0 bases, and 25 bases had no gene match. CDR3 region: CASSLDPFVASGRAFSEDYEQYF. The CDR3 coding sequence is TGCGCCAGCAGCTTGGACCCTTTTGTTGCTAGCGGGAGGGCCTTCTCTGAGGACTACGAGCAGTACTTC.

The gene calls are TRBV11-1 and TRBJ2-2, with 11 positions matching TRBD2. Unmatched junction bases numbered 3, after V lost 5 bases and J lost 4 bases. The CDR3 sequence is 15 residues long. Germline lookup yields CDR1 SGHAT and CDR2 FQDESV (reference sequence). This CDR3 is CASSVTSGSTGELFF. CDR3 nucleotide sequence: TGTGCCAGCAGCGTAACTAGCGGGAGCACCGGGGAGCTGTTTTTT.

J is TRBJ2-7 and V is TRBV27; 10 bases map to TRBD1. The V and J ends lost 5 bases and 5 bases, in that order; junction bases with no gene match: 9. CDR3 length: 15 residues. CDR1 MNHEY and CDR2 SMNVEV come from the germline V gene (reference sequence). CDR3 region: CASSPRQGAWHEQYF. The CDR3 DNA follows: TGTGCCAGCAGTCCAAGACAGGGGGCATGGCACGAGCAGTACTTC.

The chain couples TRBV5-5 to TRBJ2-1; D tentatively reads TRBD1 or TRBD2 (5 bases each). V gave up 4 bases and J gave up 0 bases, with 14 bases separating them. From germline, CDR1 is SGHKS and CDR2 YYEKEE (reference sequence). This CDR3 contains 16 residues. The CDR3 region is CASSGRDVSSYNEQFF. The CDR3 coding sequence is TGTGCCAGCAGCGGAAGGGACGTTAGCTCCTACAATGAGCAGTTCTTC.